This T cell receptor (beta chain) was sequenced during a study of early T cells in non-severe SARS-CoV-2 infection. Study overall: Alpha and beta chains were unpaired, from unsorted whole-blood bulk RNA. Overall study results and limits: In VDJdb matching, anti-spike CD8 responses were favored while private and CD4 specificities went missing.

CDR3 length: 15 residues. The germline gives CDR1 MNHNS, CDR2 SASEGT. The ends were cut back, 5 bases at V and 6 bases at J, with 17 bases in the middle. Turning to this clonotype: What it recognizes is unknown.

Unique molecular identifiers tagged individual cDNA molecules. TCRdb reanalysed the 5' RACE reads using MiXCR and keeps one entry per CDR3 protein. The table records some 96,000 distinct CDR3 sequences, 9.5% to 12% of them present only once. This TCR came from an adult who was a healthcare worker with PCR-confirmed SARS-CoV-2 infection or an uninfected control (not recorded which). The chain has TRBV6-1 and TRBJ2-1, with D maybe TRBD1 (6 bases). The source was whole blood, collected at baseline. The DNA of the CDR3 is TGTGCCAGCAGTCCTCAGGGGCTTTCGGGCAATGAGCAGTTCTTC. It specifies CASSPQGLSGNEQFF.